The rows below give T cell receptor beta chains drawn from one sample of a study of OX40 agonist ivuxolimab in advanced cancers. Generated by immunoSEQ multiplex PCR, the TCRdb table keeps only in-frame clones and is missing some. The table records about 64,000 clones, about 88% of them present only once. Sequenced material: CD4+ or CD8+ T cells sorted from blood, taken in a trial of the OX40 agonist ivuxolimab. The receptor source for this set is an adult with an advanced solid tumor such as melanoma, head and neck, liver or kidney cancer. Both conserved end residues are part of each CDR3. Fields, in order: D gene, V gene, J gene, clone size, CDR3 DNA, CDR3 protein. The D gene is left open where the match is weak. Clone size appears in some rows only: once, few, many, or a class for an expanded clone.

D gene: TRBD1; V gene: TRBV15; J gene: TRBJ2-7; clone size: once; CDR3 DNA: TGTGCCACCAGCCGTCCCGGGACAGGGGACTACGAGCAGTACTTC; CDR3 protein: CATSRPGTGDYEQYF
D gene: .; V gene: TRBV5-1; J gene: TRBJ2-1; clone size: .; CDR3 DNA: TGCGCCAGCAGCTTCTGGGGGGATGAGCAGTTCTTC; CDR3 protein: CASSFWGDEQFF
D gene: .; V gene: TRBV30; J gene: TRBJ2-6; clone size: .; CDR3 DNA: TGTGCCACCACCCGGGGATCCGGGGCCAACGTCCTGACTTTC; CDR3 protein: CATTRGSGANVLTF
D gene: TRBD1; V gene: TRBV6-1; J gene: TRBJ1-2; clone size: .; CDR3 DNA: TGTGCCAGCAGTATGGCCGGGACAGGAGGAAATGGCTACACCTTC; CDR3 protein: CASSMAGTGGNGYTF
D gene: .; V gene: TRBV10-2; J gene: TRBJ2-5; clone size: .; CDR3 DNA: TGCGCCAGCAGTGAAGGTGGGGCCCAAGTCAACACCCAGTACTTC; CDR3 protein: CASSEGGAQVNTQYF
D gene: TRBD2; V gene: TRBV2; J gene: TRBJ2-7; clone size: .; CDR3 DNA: TGTGCCAGCATATCGGCGGGAGCCAACTACGAGCAGTACTTC; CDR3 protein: CASISAGANYEQYF
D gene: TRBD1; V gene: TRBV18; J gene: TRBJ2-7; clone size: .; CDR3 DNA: TGTGCCAGCTCACCAGACAGGGTTACCTACGAGCAGTACTTC; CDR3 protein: CASSPDRVTYEQYF
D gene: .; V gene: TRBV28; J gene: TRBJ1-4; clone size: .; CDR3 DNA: TGTGCCAGCACCATACAGGGCCGCACTAATGAAAAACTGTTTTTT; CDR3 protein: CASTIQGRTNEKLFF
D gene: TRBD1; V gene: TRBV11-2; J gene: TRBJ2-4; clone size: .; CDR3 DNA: TGTGCCAGCAGCTTGCAAACAGGGGATTACATTCAGTACTTC; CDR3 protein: CASSLQTGDYIQYF
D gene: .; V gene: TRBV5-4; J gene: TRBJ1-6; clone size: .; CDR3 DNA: TGTGCCAGCAGCTTGGTACGGGGGGTCTCGGATTCACCCCTCCACTTT; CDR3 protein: CASSLVRGVSDSPLHF
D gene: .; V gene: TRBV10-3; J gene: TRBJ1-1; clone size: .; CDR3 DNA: TGTGCCATCAGTGAGTCGGGCAGGATGAACACTGAAGCTTTCTTT; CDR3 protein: CAISESGRMNTEAFF
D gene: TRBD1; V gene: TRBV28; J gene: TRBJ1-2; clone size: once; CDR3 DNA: TGTGCCAGCAGCCTAAACAGGGGGAAGGGCTACACCTTC; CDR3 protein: CASSLNRGKGYTF
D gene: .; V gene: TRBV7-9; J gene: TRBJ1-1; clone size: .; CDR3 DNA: TGTGCCAGCAGCTTAGTCATGGGCAGGAACACTGAAGCTTTCTTT; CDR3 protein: CASSLVMGRNTEAFF
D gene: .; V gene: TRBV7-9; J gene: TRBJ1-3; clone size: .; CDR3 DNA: TGTGCCAGCAGCGCGGATGGGAGGATCGGAAACACCATATATTTT; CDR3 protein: CASSADGRIGNTIYF
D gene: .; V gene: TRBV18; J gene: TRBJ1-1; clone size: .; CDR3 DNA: TGTGCCAGCTCGCCCGGCCGTGGGGAAGGGAACACTGAAGCTTTCTTT; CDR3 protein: CASSPGRGEGNTEAFF
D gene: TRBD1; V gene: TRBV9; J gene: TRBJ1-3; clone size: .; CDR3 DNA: TGTGCCAGCAGCGTGGTAACAGGGGGCGCGTACGGAAACACCATATATTTT; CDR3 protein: CASSVVTGGAYGNTIYF
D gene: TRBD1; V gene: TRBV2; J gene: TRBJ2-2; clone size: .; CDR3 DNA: TGTGCCAGCAGACAGGGGAACTTAGGCGGGGAGCTGTTTTTT; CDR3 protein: CASRQGNLGGELFF
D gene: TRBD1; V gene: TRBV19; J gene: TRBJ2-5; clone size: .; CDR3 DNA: TGTGCCAGTAGTAAATCGACAGGGGGAGAGACCCAGTACTTC; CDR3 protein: CASSKSTGGETQYF
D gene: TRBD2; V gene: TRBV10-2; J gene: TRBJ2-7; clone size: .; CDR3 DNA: TGCGCCAGCAACCCCCTGGGGCTAGCGGGAGGGGTCTACGAGCAGTACTTC; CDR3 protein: CASNPLGLAGGVYEQYF
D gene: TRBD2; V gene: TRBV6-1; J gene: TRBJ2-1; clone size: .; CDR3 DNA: TGTGCCAGCCTAAGCGGGGGCTCCTACAATGAGCAGTTCTTC; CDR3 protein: CASLSGGSYNEQFF
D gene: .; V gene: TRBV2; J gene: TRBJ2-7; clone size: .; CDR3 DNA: TGTGCCGGGGGAATCGGCGCTTTAGACGAGCAGTACTTC; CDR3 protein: CAGGIGALDEQYF
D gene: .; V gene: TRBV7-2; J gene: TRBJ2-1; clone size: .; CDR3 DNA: TGTGCCAGCAGCACCCGCTACAATGAGCAGTTCTTC; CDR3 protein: CASSTRYNEQFF
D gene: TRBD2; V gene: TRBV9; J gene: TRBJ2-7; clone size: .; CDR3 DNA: TGTGCCAGCAGCGTAGAGGCTAGCGGAACCTACGAGCAGTACTTC; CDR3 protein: CASSVEASGTYEQYF
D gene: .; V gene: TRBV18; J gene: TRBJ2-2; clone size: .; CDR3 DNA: TGTGCCAGCTCACCAATTAAGGGGAACACCGGGGAGCTGTTTTTT; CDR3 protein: CASSPIKGNTGELFF
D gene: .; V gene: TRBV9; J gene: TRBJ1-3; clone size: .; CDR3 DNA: TGTGCCAGCAGCGTAACAGGGAGTGATGGAAACACCATATATTTT; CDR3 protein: CASSVTGSDGNTIYF
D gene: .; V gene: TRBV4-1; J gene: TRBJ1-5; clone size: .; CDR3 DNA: TGCGCCAGCAGCCAAGATCGTGGGGCGGACAATCAGCCCCAGCATTTT; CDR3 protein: CASSQDRGADNQPQHF
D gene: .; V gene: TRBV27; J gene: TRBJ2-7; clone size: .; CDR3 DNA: TGTGCCAGCAGTTTGAGCTACAACTCCTACGAGCAGTACTTC; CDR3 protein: CASSLSYNSYEQYF
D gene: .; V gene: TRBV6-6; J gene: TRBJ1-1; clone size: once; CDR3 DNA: TGTGCCAGCAGTTACCTAATGAACACTGAAGCTTTCTTT; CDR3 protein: CASSYLMNTEAFF
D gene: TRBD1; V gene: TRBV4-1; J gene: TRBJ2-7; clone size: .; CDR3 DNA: TGCGCCAGCAGCCAACCGACAGGGAGCTCCTACGAGCAGTACTTC; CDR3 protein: CASSQPTGSSYEQYF
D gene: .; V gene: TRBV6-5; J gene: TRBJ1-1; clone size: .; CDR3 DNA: TGTGCCAGCATGCTCTCGTGGACTGAAGCTTTCTTT; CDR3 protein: CASMLSWTEAFF
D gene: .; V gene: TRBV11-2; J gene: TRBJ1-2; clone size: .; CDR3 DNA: TGTGCCAGCAGCTTACAGGGGCGCGACTATGGCTACACCTTC; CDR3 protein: CASSLQGRDYGYTF
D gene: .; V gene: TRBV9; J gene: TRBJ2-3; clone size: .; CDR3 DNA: TGTGCCAGCAGCGTAGTAGGGGGGGCGTCAGATACGCAGTATTTT; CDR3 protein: CASSVVGGASDTQYF
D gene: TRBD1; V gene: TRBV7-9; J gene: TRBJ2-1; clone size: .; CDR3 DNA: TGTGCCAGCAGCTCACAGGGGACCTACAATGAGCAGTTCTTC; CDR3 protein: CASSSQGTYNEQFF
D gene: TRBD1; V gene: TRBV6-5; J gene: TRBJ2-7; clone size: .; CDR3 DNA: TGTGCCAGCAGGGGGACAGGAGCCTACGAGCAGTACTTC; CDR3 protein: CASRGTGAYEQYF
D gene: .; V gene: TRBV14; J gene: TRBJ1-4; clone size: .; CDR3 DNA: TGTGCCAGCAGGCGTGGGACGGCAACTTCGTCGGAAAAACTGTTTTTT; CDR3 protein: CASRRGTATSSEKLFF
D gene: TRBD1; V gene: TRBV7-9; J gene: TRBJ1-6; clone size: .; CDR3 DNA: TGTGCCAGCAGCTCCGGACAGGGGTTTATCTCACCCCTCCACTTT; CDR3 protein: CASSSGQGFISPLHF
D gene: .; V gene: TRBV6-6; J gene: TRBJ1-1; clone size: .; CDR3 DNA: TGTGCCAGCAGTTACGGCGCAGGGGCTGAAGCTTTCTTT; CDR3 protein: CASSYGAGAEAFF